A single sample gave rise to the 10 T cell receptor beta chains below, sequenced in a study of tumour-infiltrating T cells in Burkitt lymphoma. This table comes from immunoSEQ multiplex PCR, and its TCRdb copy is limited to in-frame clones, with some not included. Among roughly 13,000 clones listed, about 75% were seen once. Sequenced material: tumor tissue. Receptors originate from a human donor with diffuse large B-cell lymphoma.

The chain is built from TRBV27 and TRBJ2-7; TRBD1 matches at 11 bases. The CDR3 length is 17 residues. The V and J ends lost 4 bases and 4 bases, in that order; junction bases with no gene match: 12. Germline loops: CDR1 MNHEY, CDR2 SMNVEV (reference sequence). The CDR3 here is CASSWWVGQGARYEQYF. For the CDR3, the DNA is TGTGCCAGCAGTTGGTGGGTCGGACAGGGGGCGAGATACGAGCAGTACTTC.

The CDR3 bases are TGCAGCGTATGTTCATGGGGCGAGACCCAGTACTTC. This translates into CSVCSWGETQYF. V and J are TRBV29-1 and TRBJ2-5, with a weak D call TRBD1 (5 bases). Germline lookup yields CDR1 SQVTM and CDR2 ANQGSEA. This CDR3 has 12 amino acids. V gave up 6 bases and J gave up 5 bases, with 13 bases separating them.

The chain couples TRBV5-1 to TRBJ2-7; the match to TRBD2 covers 12 bases. CDR3 size: 17 residues. Germline V gene data show CDR1 as SGHRS and CDR2 as YFSETQ. V dropped 0 bases and J dropped 0; count of bases not matched to a gene: 4. The CDR3 sequence: CASSLATSGRTSYEQYF. For the CDR3, the DNA is TGCGCCAGCAGCTTGGCCACTAGCGGGAGGACCTCCTACGAGCAGTACTTC.

The genes are TRBV9 and TRBJ2-3; 10 nucleotides line up with TRBD2. The trim removed 5 bases at V and 1 base at J, leaving 7 bases unmatched. There are 16 residues in the CDR3. The germline CDR1 and CDR2 sequences are SGDLS and YYNGEE. CDR3 nucleotide sequence: TGTGCCAGCAGGGGGGGCCTAGCGGGAGGCACAGATACGCAGTATTTT. It specifies CASRGGLAGGTDTQYF. The full variable domain, with the rest looked up from reference TRBV9 and TRBJ2-3, is DSGVTQTPKHLITATGQRVTLRCSPRSGDLSVYWYQQSLDQGLQFLIQYYNGEERAKGNILERFSAQQFPDLHSELNLSSLELGDSALYFCASRGGLAGGTDTQYFGPGTRLTVL.

The V and J genes are TRBV6-1 and TRBJ2-7, with D possibly TRBD1 on 6 matching bases. CDR1 MNHNS and CDR2 SASEGT come from the germline V gene. CDR3 length: 13 amino acids. V lost 0 bases and J lost 7, with 10 bases in between. CDR3 protein: CASSEARRGEQYV. In DNA, the CDR3 is TGTGCCAGCAGTGAAGCGCGAAGGGGGGAGCAGTACGTC.

The J gene is TRBJ1-5, the V gene TRBV19; D not certain. Trimming removed 7 bases from V and 3 bases from J, with 13 bases in between. Germline-derived CDR1 and CDR2 are LNHDA and SQIVND (reference sequence). CDR3 size: 14 residues. As DNA, the CDR3 is TGTGCCAGTACCCTCGGGTTCGACAATCAGCCCCAGCATTTT. Protein sequence: CASTLGFDNQPQHF.

The rearrangement links TRBV11-2 to TRBJ2-7; TRBD2 matches 7 bases. CDR1 and CDR2 from the germline V gene are SGHAT and FQNNGV. Germline trimming cut 0 bases from V and 6 bases from J; bases unmatched to any gene: 2. This CDR3 comprises 13 residues. CDR3 sequence: CASSLEPGGEQYV. CDR3 DNA sequence: TGTGCCAGCAGCTTAGAGCCGGGGGGCGAGCAGTACGTC.

V and J are TRBV10-1 and TRBJ2-1; 11 nucleotides align to TRBD2. The junction had 7 bases not matched to a gene; V was cut back by 3 bases and J by 9 bases. This CDR3 region has 15 residues. Germline V gene lookup returns CDR1 WNHNN and CDR2 SYGVQD (reference sequence). In nucleotides, the CDR3 is TGCGCCAGCAGTGACCTCACTAGCGGGAGTTCTGAGCAGTTCTTC. Translated: CASSDLTSGSSEQFF.

The chain employs TRBV9 and TRBJ2-5, with 8 bases fitting TRBD1. Germline CDR1 SGDLS, CDR2 YYNGEE. The CDR3 length is 18 residues. J gave up 2 bases and V 3 bases, and 15 bases lay outside the gene matches. CDR3 DNA sequence: TGTGCCAGCAGCGCAGCTACTTTGACAGGGGACAGGCAAGAGACCCAGTACTTC. It yields the protein CASSAATLTGDRQETQYF.

This sequence joins TRBV11-2 and TRBJ2-3, with a possible D match to TRBD2 (5 bases). V was shortened by 2 bases and J by 3 bases, with 15 bases between the two germline ends. The length of the CDR3 is 16 residues. CDR1 SGHAT and CDR2 FQNNGV come from the germline V gene. The CDR3 spells CASSLKAVEWTDTQYF. CDR3 nucleotides: TGTGCCAGCAGCTTAAAAGCGGTGGAGTGGACAGATACGCAGTATTTT.